One T cell receptor beta chain is described in this entry. The CDR3 covers 17 residues. The germline gives CDR1 SGHTA, CDR2 FQGNSA. The ends lost 3 bases at V and 6 bases at J; junction bases unmatched: 11. This specimen belongs to a study of cytomegalovirus exposure and HLA in healthy donors. Both 60 Vbeta primers and 13 Jbeta primers went into the PCR. Assay: immunoSEQ multiplex PCR; the TCRdb copy retains only in-frame clones and omits some. The repertoire holds about 150,000 clones, with about 70% as singletons. The chain joins TRBV7-2 to TRBJ2-3; TRBD2 aligns across 11 bases. Sequencing was done on a sample of PBMCs. The receptor was derived from a man in his late teens or twenties in good health and CMV-seronegative. CDR3 bases: TGTGCCAGCAGCTTTAGCGGGGGGGCCTCGGTTTCGGATACGCAGTATTTT. It encodes CASSFSGGASVSDTQYF. Variable domain in full (rest from reference TRBV7-2 and TRBJ2-3): GAGVSQSPSNKVTEKGKDVELRCDPISGHTALYWYRQSLGQGLEFLIYFQGNSAPDKSGLPSDRFSAERTGGSVSTLTIQRTQQEDSAVYLCASSFSGGASVSDTQYFGPGTRLTVL.